The rows below give T cell receptor beta chains drawn from one sample of a study of cytomegalovirus exposure and HLA in healthy donors. Libraries were prepared by immunoSEQ multiplex PCR; TCRdb keeps only in-frame clonotypes and omits some of them. The table shows 200,000 to 250,000 clones, with roughly 70% occurring only once. The sequenced material came from PBMCs. The receptors derive from a woman aged 25 to 45 in good health and CMV-seronegative. The CDR3 runs from the conserved cysteine through the conserved F or W. D genes are given only for firm matches. Rows give clone size only sometimes, using once, few, many, or a class for an expanded clone.

j_gene,abundance,v_gene,len,d_gene,CDR3nt,CDR3aa
TRBJ2-1,-,TRBV29-1,13,-,TGCAGCGTTGATGGGGGGATCTACAATGAGCAGTTCTTC,CSVDGGIYNEQFF
TRBJ2-3,-,TRBV27,13,-,TGTGCCAGCAGTTTCTCCTCCACAGATACGCAGTATTTT,CASSFSSTDTQYF
TRBJ1-1,-,TRBV6-5,12,-,TGTGCCAGCAGTCGGGGGGACACTGAAGCTTTCTTT,CASSRGDTEAFF
TRBJ1-1,-,TRBV27,13,TRBD1,TGTGCCAGCAGTCCCGGGACAGTCTATGAAGCTTTCTTT,CASSPGTVYEAFF
TRBJ2-2,-,TRBV4-1,17,TRBD2,TGCGCCAGCAGCCCCAGCGGGAGTGGGAAGAACACCGGGGAGCTGTTTTTT,CASSPSGSGKNTGELFF
TRBJ1-2,-,TRBV2,13,-,TGTACCAGCAGTCCGCGGGACGCGGGGTTTCCCGGTTTC,CTSSPRDAGFPGF
TRBJ2-3,-,TRBV5-6,16,TRBD2,TGTGCCAGCAGGGGTTCCGGACTAGCGGGAGTAGATACGCAGTATTTT,CASRGSGLAGVDTQYF
TRBJ1-1,-,TRBV6-5,16,-,TGTGCCAGCAGTTACTCGAAGGCCGCAGGGTCCTATGAAGCTTTCTTT,CASSYSKAAGSYEAFF
TRBJ2-1,-,TRBV7-2,16,TRBD2,TGTGCCAGCAGCCCGACTAGCGGGGGGATCTACAATGAGCAGTTCTTC,CASSPTSGGIYNEQFF
TRBJ1-1,-,TRBV7-3,14,-,TGTGCCAGCAGCTTAAACAGCCTGAACACTGAAGCTTTCTTT,CASSLNSLNTEAFF
TRBJ2-5,-,TRBV7-6,15,-,TGTGCCAGCAGCTTCGTCACAGGGACTATGGAGACCCAGTACTTC,CASSFVTGTMETQYF
TRBJ2-7,-,TRBV29-1,13,-,TGCAGCGTTCAGGAGGGTAGGGGCTCCGAGCAGTACTTC,CSVQEGRGSEQYF
TRBJ1-1,-,TRBV5-6,19,TRBD1,TGTGCCAGCAGCCCGGACAGGGGTTTTGGGCAGTACCGTTGGACTGAAGCTTTCTTT,CASSPDRGFGQYRWTEAFF
TRBJ1-2,-,TRBV30,13,-,TGTGCCTGGACCCAGGGCGCTAACTATGGCTACACCTTC,CAWTQGANYGYTF
TRBJ1-1,few,TRBV5-4,14,-,TGTGCCAGCAGCGCCGACGAGGCGAACACTGAAGCTTTCTTT,CASSADEANTEAFF
TRBJ2-1,-,TRBV9,15,TRBD2,TGTGCCAGCAGCGTCGGTAGTAGCGGGAGCAATGAGCAGTTCTTC,CASSVGSSGSNEQFF
TRBJ1-1,-,TRBV6-1,18,-,TGTGCCAGCAGTGAAGCTCCCTGGGGGGTTACCTTGAACACTGAAGCTTTCTTT,CASSEAPWGVTLNTEAFF